Sequencing of this TCR beta chain was carried out in a study of cytomegalovirus exposure and HLA in healthy donors. V was clipped by 2 bases and J by 0 bases, with 10 bases between them. The CDR3 runs 15 residues. CDR1 is SNHLY, CDR2 FYNNEI, per germline. A multiplex PCR was run with 60 Vbeta primers and 13 Jbeta primers. Profiled with immunoSEQ multiplex PCR; TCRdb holds only in-frame clones, not every one. The sample has roughly 230,000 clones, 80% to 95% seen once. The sequencing sample was made of PBMCs. This chain uses TRBV2 with TRBJ1-1, with D hard to call. This clonotype originated in a girl aged 2 to 10 in good health and CMV-seronegative. CDR3 nucleotide sequence: TGTGCCAGCAGTGAATTTCAAACAGTGAACACTGAAGCTTTCTTT. As protein: CASSEFQTVNTEAFF.